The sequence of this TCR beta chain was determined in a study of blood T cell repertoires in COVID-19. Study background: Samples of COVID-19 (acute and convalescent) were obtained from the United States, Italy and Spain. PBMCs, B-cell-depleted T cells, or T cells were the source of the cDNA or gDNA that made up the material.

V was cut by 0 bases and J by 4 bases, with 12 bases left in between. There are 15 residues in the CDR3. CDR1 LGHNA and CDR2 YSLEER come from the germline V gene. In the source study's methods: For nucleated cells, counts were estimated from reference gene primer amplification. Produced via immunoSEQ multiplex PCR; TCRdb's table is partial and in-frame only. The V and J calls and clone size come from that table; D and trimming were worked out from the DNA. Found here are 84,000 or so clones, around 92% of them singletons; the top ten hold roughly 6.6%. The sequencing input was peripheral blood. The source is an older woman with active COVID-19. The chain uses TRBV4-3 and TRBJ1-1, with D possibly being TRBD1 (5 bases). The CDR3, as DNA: TGCGCCAGCAGCCAAGAGCCGCTGGGGGGCACTGAAGCTTTCTTT. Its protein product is CASSQEPLGGTEAFF.